These 27 T cell receptor beta chains came from one sample sequenced in a study of blood T cell repertoires in COVID-19 (dated by TCRdb to the early 2020s). Receptor amplification or capture employed the immunoSEQ multiplex PCR assay. As stored in TCRdb, this immuneACCESS dataset retains in-frame rearrangements with V and J assigned. A fraction of the clones does not appear; measured against another copy, unresolved V genes explain less than half of the discrepancy, and the remainder lacks a known reason. Counted in this sample were about 48,000 clones; about four fifths of them appeared once. The ten largest make up roughly 5.6% of the sample. Sequencing input: peripheral blood. These receptors originate from a human donor in a cohort sampled during active COVID-19.

This chain connects TRBV28 to TRBJ2-3, with D maybe TRBD1 (5 bases). Germline V lookup: CDR1 MDHEN, CDR2 SYDVKM. V shed 1 base and J shed 3 bases, with 5 bases lying between them. The CDR3 totals 13 residues. This CDR3 is CASSLSGTDTQYF. CDR3 bases: TGTGCCAGCAGTTTATCAGGGACAGATACGCAGTATTTT. Looking up the rest from reference TRBV28 and TRBJ2-3 gives the full variable domain: DVKVTQSSRYLVKRTGEKVFLECVQDMDHENMFWYRQDPGLGLRLIYFSYDVKMKEKGDIPEGYSVSREKKERFSLILESASTNQTSMYLCASSLSGTDTQYFGPGTRLTVL.

This clone was counted once. V and J are TRBV7-9 and TRBJ1-1; weak D call: TRBD1 (6 bases). Germline lookup yields CDR1 SEHNR and CDR2 FQNEAQ (reference sequence). Trimming removed 5 bases from V and 5 bases from J, with 21 bases in between. The length of the CDR3 is 16 residues. CDR3 amino acids: CASSMPGTWKGTEAFF. The CDR3 coding sequence is TGTGCCAGCAGCATGCCCGGGACATGGAAGGGGACTGAAGCTTTCTTT.

The genes are TRBV30 and TRBJ2-5, with a tentative D call TRBD2 (5 bases). V shed 0 bases and J shed 7 bases, with 18 bases lying between them. The CDR3 length is 15 residues. The germline V gene has CDR1 GTSNPN and CDR2 SVGIG (reference sequence). The chain's CDR3 is CAWSVRRGSGGTQYF. The CDR3 region has the DNA TGTGCCTGGAGTGTACGCCGGGGATCCGGTGGGACCCAGTACTTC.

This clone came up once. This chain uses TRBV30 with TRBJ1-1; D gene unclear. Germline CDR1 reads GTSNPN; CDR2 reads SVGIG (reference sequence). The CDR3 extends over 13 amino acids. V lost 0 bases, J lost 0 bases, and 5 bases lay in between. The DNA for the CDR3 is TGTGCCTGGAGTGTACTACTGAACACTGAAGCTTTCTTT. Its translation: CAWSVLLNTEAFF. Looking up the rest from reference TRBV30 and TRBJ1-1 gives the full variable domain: SQTIHQWPATLVQPVGSPLSLECTVEGTSNPNLYWYRQAAGRGLQLLFYSVGIGQISSEVPQNLSASRPQDRQFILSSKKLLLSDSGFYLCAWSVLLNTEAFFGQGTRLTVV.

The J gene is TRBJ1-1, the V gene TRBV6-5, with TRBD1 identical over 11 bases. The trim removed 4 bases at V and 5 bases at J, leaving 6 bases unmatched. The CDR3 contains 15 residues. Germline CDR1 is MNHEY and CDR2 is SVGAGI. The CDR3 DNA follows: TGTGCCAGCAGTTCCCCGGGACAGGGGGGAACTGAAGCTTTCTTT. As protein: CASSSPGQGGTEAFF.

The chain carries TRBV2 and TRBJ2-1, with a possible D match to TRBD2 (6 bases). CDR3 length equals 13 residues. V was shortened by 6 bases and J by 9 bases, with 15 bases between the two germline ends. Germline V lookup: CDR1 SNHLY, CDR2 FYNNEI. This chain's CDR3 is CASSFTSSVEQFF. Here the CDR3 DNA reads TGTGCCAGCAGCTTTACTAGCTCTGTTGAGCAGTTCTTC.

The V and J genes are TRBV2 and TRBJ2-6, with TRBD1 as a possible D gene (5 bases). Trimming took 3 bases from V and 0 from J, leaving 12 bases between them. The CDR3 consists of 17 residues. Germline V gene data show CDR1 as SNHLY and CDR2 as FYNNEI. CDR3 region: CASSEARVNSGANVLTF. Written as DNA, the CDR3 is TGTGCCAGCAGTGAGGCCAGGGTGAACTCTGGGGCCAACGTCCTGACTTTC.

The chain uses TRBV30 and TRBJ1-6, with 9 bases lining up with TRBD1. The CDR3 covers 12 residues. Germline V lookup: CDR1 GTSNPN, CDR2 SVGIG (reference sequence). CDR3 protein: CAAHRGPSPLHF. The DNA of the CDR3 is TGTGCTGCACACAGGGGGCCTTCACCCCTCCACTTT.

This clone was counted between two and nine times. CDR3 sequence: CASSLQQGAINMNTEAFF. DNA of the CDR3: TGTGCCAGCTCACTTCAACAGGGGGCCATTAATATGAACACTGAAGCTTTCTTT. The rearrangement joins TRBV18 to TRBJ1-1; 9 positions agree with TRBD1. Germline V CDR1 and CDR2: KGHSH, LQKENI. The CDR3 length is 18 residues. V gave up 4 bases and J gave up 0 bases; unmatched junction bases: 12.

The chain is built from TRBV18 and TRBJ2-2, with 8 bases fitting TRBD1. The V gene end was trimmed by 3 bases and the J gene end by 4 bases; junction bases not matched to a gene: 4. Germline lookup yields CDR1 KGHSH and CDR2 LQKENI. The CDR3 loop spans 15 amino acids. CDR3 bases: TGTGCCAGCTCACCGCAGGGGGCCAGCACCGGGGAGCTGTTTTTT. Protein sequence: CASSPQGASTGELFF.

In nucleotides, the CDR3 is TGCAGCGTGGGAGAACAACTTGGAAACACCATATATTTT. This translates into CSVGEQLGNTIYF. The genes are TRBV29-1 and TRBJ1-3; D remains ambiguous. The V gene's germline CDR1 is SQVTM and CDR2 ANQGSEA. This CDR3 is 13 amino acids long. The V and J ends lost 6 bases and 3 bases respectively, with 12 bases between them.

This clone was counted once. The sample carries other DNA sequences with the same CDR3. The chain uses TRBV13 and TRBJ2-1; D unresolved. Looked up from germline, CDR1 is PRHDT and CDR2 is FYEKMQ (reference sequence). V dropped 5 bases and J dropped 6 bases, with 5 bases sitting between them. CDR3 size: 11 residues. The chain's CDR3 is CASSLLNEQFF. CDR3 DNA: TGTGCCAGCAGCCTTCTCAATGAGCAGTTCTTC.

This clone was recorded a few times. The gene calls are TRBV5-8 and TRBJ1-5, with D possibly being TRBD1 (5 bases). Germline values: CDR1 SGHTS, CDR2 YDEGEE. Trimming shortened V by 0 bases and J by 4 bases, and 8 bases separated the two germline ends. The CDR3 has 14 residues. CDR3 loop: CASSLVGVNQPQHF. In nucleotides, the CDR3 is TGTGCCAGCAGCTTGGTAGGGGTGAATCAGCCCCAGCATTTT.

The V call is TRBV29-1, the J call TRBJ2-5, with D hard to call. The V gene's germline CDR1 is SQVTM and CDR2 ANQGSEA. The CDR3 sequence is 12 residues long. The germline V and J ends were trimmed by 4 bases and 0 bases, with 6 bases remaining between them. The CDR3 spells CSVGAYQETQYF. Here the CDR3 DNA reads TGCAGCGTTGGCGCGTACCAAGAGACCCAGTACTTC.

This chain links TRBV2 with TRBJ2-1; D uncertain. V lost 2 bases and J lost 6, with 8 bases in between. The CDR3 extends over 13 amino acids. From germline, CDR1 is SNHLY and CDR2 FYNNEI. CDR3 DNA: TGTGCCAGCAGTGAATCGATAGTCAATGAGCAGTTCTTC. Translating it yields CASSESIVNEQFF.

This chain uses TRBV7-3 with TRBJ1-2; D is perhaps TRBD1 (5 bases). From germline, CDR1 is SGHTA and CDR2 FQGTGA. V was pared by 5 bases and J by 4 bases, with 11 bases between. The CDR3 is 13 residues long. CDR3 loop: CASSPETGYGYTF. The CDR3 DNA sequence: TGTGCCAGCAGCCCTGAAACAGGCTATGGCTACACCTTC.

This CDR3 reads CASSRTGPYGYTF. The CDR3 DNA reads as TGTGCCAGCAGCCGGACAGGTCCCTATGGCTACACCTTC. This chain connects TRBV11-2 to TRBJ1-2, with 7 bases identical to TRBD1. The CDR3 length is 13 residues. Germline CDR1 is SGHAT and CDR2 is FQNNGV. Losses at the gene ends were 5 bases for V and 4 bases for J; bases not matched to a gene: 4.

The chain couples TRBV4-1 to TRBJ1-2, with a weak D call TRBD1 (5 bases). Between the trimmed V and J ends, which lost 10 bases and 2 bases, there was a span of 11 bases. Germline assignment: CDR1 MGHRA and CDR2 YSYEKL. This CDR3 contains 12 residues. The CDR3 DNA reads TGCGCCAAACCGACAGCGAACTATGGCTACACCTTC. It translates to CAKPTANYGYTF.

The chain has TRBV3-1 (or the pseudogene TRBV3-2) and TRBJ2-7; 11 nucleotides agree with TRBD2. The CDR3 covers 14 residues. Germline V gives CDR1 LGHDT, CDR2 YNNKEL (reference sequence). Germline trimming cut 2 bases from V and 5 bases from J; bases unmatched to any gene: 2. The CDR3 here is CASSQLAGGHEQYF. In DNA form, the CDR3 reads TGTGCCAGCAGCCAACTAGCGGGGGGTCACGAGCAGTACTTC.

The chain uses TRBV6-5 and TRBJ2-7, with TRBD1 matching 7 bases. The germline V gene encodes CDR1 MNHEY and CDR2 SVGAGI. The CDR3 covers 14 residues. The ends lost 6 bases at V and 1 base at J; junction bases unmatched: 6. The CDR3 loop reads CASRIATGSYEQYF. In DNA form, the CDR3 reads TGTGCCAGCAGGATAGCGACAGGGTCCTACGAGCAGTACTTC.

This clone was seen only a few times. This chain uses TRBV4-2 with TRBJ2-7; a weak D match, TRBD2 (5 bases). CDR3 size: 15 residues. V was clipped by 0 bases and J by 3 bases, with 12 bases between them. CDR1 and CDR2 from the germline V gene are LGHNA and YNFKEQ. The CDR3 DNA sequence: TGTGCCAGCAGCCAAGAACGGAGGACCAGCTACGAGCAGTACTTC. The encoded protein is CASSQERRTSYEQYF.

The chain is built from TRBV5-6 and TRBJ2-7; D might be TRBD1 (5 bases). Looked up from germline, CDR1 is SGHDT and CDR2 is YYEEEE. The V gene lost 2 bases and the J gene lost 5 bases, with 14 bases spanning the gap. CDR3 length: 14 residues. CDR3 sequence: CASSLHRLRHEQYF. The CDR3 DNA reads as TGTGCCAGCAGCTTACACAGGCTTCGTCACGAGCAGTACTTC.

The chain employs TRBV6-1 and TRBJ1-6; tentative D call: TRBD1 (5 bases). Germline V CDR1 and CDR2: MNHNS, SASEGT. Trimming removed 0 bases from V and 7 bases from J, with 10 bases in between. The CDR3 extends over 15 amino acids. In DNA form, the CDR3 reads TGTGCCAGCAGTGAAGCGTGGGGGGGAAATTCACCCCTCCACTTT. The encoded protein is CASSEAWGGNSPLHF.

This chain connects TRBV11-1 to TRBJ2-7; 7 nucleotides line up with TRBD1. The CDR3 length is 14 residues. Trimming cost V 5 bases and J 0 bases; bases outside gene matches: 4. Per germline, CDR1 SGHAT and CDR2 FQDESV (reference sequence). The DNA of the CDR3 is TGTGCCAGCAGCCCTAGACAGGGCTCCTACGAGCAGTACTTC. Translating it yields CASSPRQGSYEQYF.

This chain's CDR3 is CASSPDRGLGTEAFF. CDR3 DNA: TGCGCCAGCAGCCCAGACAGGGGCCTTGGGACTGAAGCTTTCTTT. The rearrangement links TRBV5-1 to TRBJ1-1; 8 positions agree with TRBD1. The V gene end was trimmed by 4 bases and the J gene end by 5 bases; junction bases not matched to a gene: 10. This CDR3 spans 15 amino acids. Germline values: CDR1 SGHRS, CDR2 YFSETQ.

The rearrangement uses TRBV10-1 and TRBJ2-4; TRBD1 is a possible D gene (5 bases). The CDR3 spans 18 residues. The V end lost 4 bases, the J end lost 2 bases, and 21 bases lay between the germline ends. Germline loops: CDR1 WNHNN, CDR2 SYGVQD (reference sequence). The CDR3 is CASSAQPQGNGTKNIQYF. DNA of the CDR3: TGCGCCAGCAGTGCCCAGCCGCAGGGAAATGGGACCAAAAACATTCAGTACTTC.

The chain is built from TRBV2 and TRBJ2-7, with 9 bases lining up with TRBD1. The CDR3 loop spans 17 amino acids. Germline trimming cut 6 bases from V and 1 base from J; bases unmatched to any gene: 13. In germline, CDR1 is SNHLY, CDR2 FYNNEI. CDR3 loop: CASSWGQGAAISYEQYF. The CDR3 nucleotides read TGTGCCAGCAGCTGGGGACAGGGAGCGGCAATATCCTACGAGCAGTACTTC.